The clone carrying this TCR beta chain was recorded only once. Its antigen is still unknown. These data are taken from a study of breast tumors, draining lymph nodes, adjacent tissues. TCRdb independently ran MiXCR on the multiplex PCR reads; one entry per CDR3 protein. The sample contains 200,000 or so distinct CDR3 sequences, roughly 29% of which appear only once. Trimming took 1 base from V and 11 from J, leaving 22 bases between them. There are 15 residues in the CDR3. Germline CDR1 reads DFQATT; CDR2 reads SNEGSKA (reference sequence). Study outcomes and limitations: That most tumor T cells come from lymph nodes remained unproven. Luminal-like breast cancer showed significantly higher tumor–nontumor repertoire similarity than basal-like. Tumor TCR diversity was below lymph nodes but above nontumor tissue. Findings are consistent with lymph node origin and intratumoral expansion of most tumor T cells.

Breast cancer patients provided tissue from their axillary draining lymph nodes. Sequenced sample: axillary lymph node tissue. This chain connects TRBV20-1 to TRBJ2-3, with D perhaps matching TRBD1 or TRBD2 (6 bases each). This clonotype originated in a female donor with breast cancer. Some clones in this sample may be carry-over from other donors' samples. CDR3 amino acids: CSARGQGGRIYEQYF. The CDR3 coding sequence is TGCAGTGCTAGAGGTCAAGGGGGGCGCATCTATGAGCAGTATTTT.